What follows describes a single T cell receptor beta chain. Data came from immunoSEQ multiplex PCR; TCRdb stores just in-frame clones and leaves some out. The table lists 72,000 or so clones, roughly nine tenths of them singletons. This specimen belongs to a study of OX40 agonist ivuxolimab in advanced cancers. This specimen consisted of CD4+ or CD8+ T cells sorted from blood, obtained in a trial of the OX40 agonist ivuxolimab. This clonotype was obtained from an adult with an advanced solid tumor such as melanoma, head and neck, liver or kidney cancer.

As DNA, the CDR3 is TGTGCCAGCAGTTACTTAAATAGCGGTAGTACGCAGTATTTT. Translated: CASSYLNSGSTQYF. This chain connects TRBV6-5 to TRBJ2-3, with D maybe TRBD2 (6 bases). Germline CDR1 MNHEY, CDR2 SVGAGI. The CDR3 length is 14 residues. Trimming left V 1 base short and J 8 bases short, with 13 bases between.